The present TCR beta chain was sequenced within a study of T cell responses to AZD1222 COVID-19 vaccine listed by TCRdb under 2021. In terms of the full investigation: Because spike-specific TCR depth and breadth did not differ between the two schedules, AZD1222 recipients who got a second dose at roughly 4 weeks were pooled with those who got a second dose at roughly 12 weeks. TCR sequencing was performed for fewer than 250 trial participants, of whom some 200 were given two doses of AZD1222 and approximately 25 were given two doses of MenACWY control vaccine. Trial participants were enrolled into age subgroups of 18-55, 56-69 and 70-plus years, which contained about 150, 28 and 57 TCR-sequenced participants, respectively.

The meaning of the sample's time point label: baseline before first vaccination. Vaccinee samples came from UK trials COV001 and COV002, including a single-blind randomized controlled phase 2/3 trial of AZD1222 (ChAdOx1 nCoV-19) in healthy adults. For TCRbeta chain sequencing, PBMC samples were collected from trial participants at day 0 and at day 28 after the second dose. About this clone: It has no known antigen specificity. No per-base quality is available; no much larger clone lies one base away.

The CDR3 regions of human TCRbeta chains were subjected to immunosequencing. For the original study's pipeline: TCRs in the repertoires were compared against a reference library of SARS-CoV-2-specific TCRs that had been generated with the MIRA antigen-specificity platform. Breadth was defined as the fraction of unique TCRs that were SARS-CoV-2-associated, and depth was defined as the fraction of total T cells that were SARS-CoV-2-associated. Using the MIRA data, every spike-specific TCR was mapped to the spike region that the TCR reacted to and assigned to either a CD4 or a CD8 class. Log10-transformed breadth and depth values were compared by one-way ANOVA with Sidak's multiple comparisons tests. This immuneACCESS table, as held by TCRdb, lists in-frame sequences with V and J called but not all clones. Of the missing ones, under half trace to an unresolved V gene in checked studies; the others have no known cause. V and J calls and clone size are as listed in that table; D and trimming were resolved from the DNA. The table for this sample lists some 140,000 clones; 70% to 90% of them were counted only once. The ten largest account for 4.5% to 6.5% of the sample.

The CDR3 measures 15 amino acids from cysteine to phenylalanine. Kept here is only the CDR3 DNA, which spans 45 bases and is read in frame from base 1. CDR1 and CDR2, per the germline V gene, are SGHDT and YYEEEE. Trimmed from V: 0 bases; trimmed from J: 6 bases; junction bases lacking a gene match: 4. General conclusions and limits of the study: Participants were mostly white British, with more females than males. The authors suggested clonal diversity may have been underestimated. In the small 56-69-year group, the increase in depth fell short of significance, most likely because of low power. After two AZD1222 doses, both the breadth and the depth of spike-specific TCRs were significantly higher than at day 0 and than in MenACWY recipients. The whole spike protein was spanned by vaccine-associated CD4 TCRs, and dominant responses were seen in regions 160-218 and 743-854. Reportedly, close to half of the unique spike-specific TCRs recognized epitopes lying outside the regions that are mutated in the B.1.351 and B.1.1.7 variants. Because no samples from the day 14 peak response were available, repertoires could be characterized only after the peak T cell response. Conclusions about previously exposed vaccinees are limited, since just 5 or 6 AZD1222 recipients were seropositive for SARS-CoV-2 at baseline.

The source of this sequence is an adult in good health. This sample comprised peripheral blood, obtained on day 0 of AZD1222 vaccination. The chain uses TRBV5-6 and TRBJ2-3, and 10 junctional nucleotides match TRBD2. The CDR3 is CASSLVPAGGDTQYF. The DNA sequence is TGTGCCAGCAGCTTGGTCCCAGCGGGAGGGGATACGCAGTATTTT.